This T cell receptor beta chain appears in the sequencing data of a study of T cell responses to AZD1222 COVID-19 vaccine. Assay used: immunoSEQ multiplex PCR; TCRdb lists only in-frame clones, some missing. The table has roughly 120,000 clones, more than 70% seen once. The CDR3 extends over 16 amino acids. Germline trimming cut 0 bases from V and 6 bases from J; bases unmatched to any gene: 8. The germline V gene has CDR1 ENHRY and CDR2 SYGVKD. The source material was peripheral blood, sampled on day 0 of AZD1222 vaccination. The chain joins TRBV10-3 to TRBJ2-1; 7 nucleotides line up with TRBD2. This receptor was identified in an adult in good health. The CDR3 spells CAISESLASGRNEQFF. The CDR3, as DNA: TGTGCCATCAGTGAGTCTCTGGCTAGCGGACGCAATGAGCAGTTCTTC.